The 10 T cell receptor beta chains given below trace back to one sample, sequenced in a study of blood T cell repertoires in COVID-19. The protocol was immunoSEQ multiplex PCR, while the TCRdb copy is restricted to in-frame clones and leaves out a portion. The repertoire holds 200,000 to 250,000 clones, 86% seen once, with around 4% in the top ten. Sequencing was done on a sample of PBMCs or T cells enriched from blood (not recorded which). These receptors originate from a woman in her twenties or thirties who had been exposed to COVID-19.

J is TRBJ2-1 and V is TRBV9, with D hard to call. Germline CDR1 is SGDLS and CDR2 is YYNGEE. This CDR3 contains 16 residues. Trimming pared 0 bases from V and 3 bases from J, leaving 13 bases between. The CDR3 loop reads CASSVEPSWRYNEQFF. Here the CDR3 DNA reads TGTGCCAGCAGCGTAGAGCCTAGTTGGCGCTACAATGAGCAGTTCTTC.

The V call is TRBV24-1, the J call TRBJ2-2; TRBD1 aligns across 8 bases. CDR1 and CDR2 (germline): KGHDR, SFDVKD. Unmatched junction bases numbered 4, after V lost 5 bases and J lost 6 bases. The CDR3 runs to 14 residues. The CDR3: CATSGGTGSGELFF. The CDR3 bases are TGTGCCACCAGTGGGGGGACAGGTTCCGGGGAGCTGTTTTTT.

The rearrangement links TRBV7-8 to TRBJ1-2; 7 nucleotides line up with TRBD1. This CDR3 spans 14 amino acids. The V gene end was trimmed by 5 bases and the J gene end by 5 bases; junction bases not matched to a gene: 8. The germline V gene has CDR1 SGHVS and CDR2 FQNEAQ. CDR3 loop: CASSMGQQSYGYTF. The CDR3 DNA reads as TGTGCCAGCAGCATGGGACAGCAAAGTTATGGCTACACCTTC.

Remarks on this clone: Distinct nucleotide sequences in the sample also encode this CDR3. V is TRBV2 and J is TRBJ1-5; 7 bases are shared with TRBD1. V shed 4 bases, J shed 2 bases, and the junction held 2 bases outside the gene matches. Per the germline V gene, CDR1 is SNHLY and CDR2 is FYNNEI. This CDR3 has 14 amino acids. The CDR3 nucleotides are TGTGCCAGCAGTGGACAGGGTGGCAATCAGCCCCAGCATTTT. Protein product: CASSGQGGNQPQHF.

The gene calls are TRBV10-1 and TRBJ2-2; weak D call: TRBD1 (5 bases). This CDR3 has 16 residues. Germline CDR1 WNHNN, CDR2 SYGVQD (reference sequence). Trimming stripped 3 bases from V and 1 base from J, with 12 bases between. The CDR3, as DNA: TGCGCCAGCAGTGAAAAGGGGCAGGGGAACACCGGGGAGCTGTTTTTT. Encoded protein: CASSEKGQGNTGELFF.

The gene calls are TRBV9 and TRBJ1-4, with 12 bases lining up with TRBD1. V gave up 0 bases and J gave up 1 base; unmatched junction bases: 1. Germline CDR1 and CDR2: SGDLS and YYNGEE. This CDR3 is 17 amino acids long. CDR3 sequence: CASSVGDRGRTNEKLFF. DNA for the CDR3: TGTGCCAGCAGCGTAGGGGACAGGGGGCGAACTAATGAAAAACTGTTTTTT. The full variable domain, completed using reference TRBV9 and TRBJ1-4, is DSGVTQTPKHLITATGQRVTLRCSPRSGDLSVYWYQQSLDQGLQFLIQYYNGEERAKGNILERFSAQQFPDLHSELNLSSLELGDSALYFCASSVGDRGRTNEKLFFGSGTQLSVL.

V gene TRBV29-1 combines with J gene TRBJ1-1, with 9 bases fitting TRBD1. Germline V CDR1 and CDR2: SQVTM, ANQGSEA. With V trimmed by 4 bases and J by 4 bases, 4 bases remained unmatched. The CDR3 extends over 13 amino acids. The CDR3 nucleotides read TGCAGCGTTGCTAACAGGGGGCTCACTGAAGCTTTCTTT. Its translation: CSVANRGLTEAFF.

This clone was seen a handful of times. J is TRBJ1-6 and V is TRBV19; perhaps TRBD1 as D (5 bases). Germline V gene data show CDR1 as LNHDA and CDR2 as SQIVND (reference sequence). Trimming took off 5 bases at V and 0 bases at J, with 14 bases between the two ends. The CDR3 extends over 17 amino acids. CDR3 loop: CASSSGTVSSYNSPLHF. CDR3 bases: TGTGCCAGTAGTTCGGGGACTGTGAGCTCCTATAATTCACCCCTCCACTTT.

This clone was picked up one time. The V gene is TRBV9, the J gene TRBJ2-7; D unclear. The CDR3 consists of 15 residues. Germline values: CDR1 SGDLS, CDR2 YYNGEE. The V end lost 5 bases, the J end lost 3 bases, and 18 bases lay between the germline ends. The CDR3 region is CASSSLGRRLYEQYF. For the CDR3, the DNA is TGTGCCAGCAGTTCTCTGGGCCGGCGCCTCTACGAGCAGTACTTC.

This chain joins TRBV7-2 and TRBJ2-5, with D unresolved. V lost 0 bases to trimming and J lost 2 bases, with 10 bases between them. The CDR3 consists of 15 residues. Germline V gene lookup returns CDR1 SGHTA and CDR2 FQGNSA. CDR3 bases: TGTGCCAGCAGCTTAGCCCTGGGCAGGCAAGAGACCCAGTACTTC. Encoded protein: CASSLALGRQETQYF.